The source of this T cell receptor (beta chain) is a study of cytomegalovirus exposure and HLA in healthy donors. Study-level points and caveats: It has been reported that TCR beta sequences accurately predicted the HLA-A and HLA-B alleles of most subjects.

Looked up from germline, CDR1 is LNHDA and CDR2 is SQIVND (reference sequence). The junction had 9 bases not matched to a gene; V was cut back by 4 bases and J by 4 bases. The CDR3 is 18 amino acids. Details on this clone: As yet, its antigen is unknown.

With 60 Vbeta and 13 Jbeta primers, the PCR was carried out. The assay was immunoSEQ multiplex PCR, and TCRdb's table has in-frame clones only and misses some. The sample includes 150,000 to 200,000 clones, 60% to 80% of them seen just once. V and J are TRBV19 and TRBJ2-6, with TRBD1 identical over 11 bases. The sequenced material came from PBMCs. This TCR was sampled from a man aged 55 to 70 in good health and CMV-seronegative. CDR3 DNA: TGTGCCAGTAGTAGGGTCGGACAGGGGGCTAGGGGGGCCAACGTCCTGACTTTC. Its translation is CASSRVGQGARGANVLTF.